This T cell receptor (beta chain) was sequenced in a study of blood T cell repertoires in COVID-19. This clone has a single count. Participants spanned ages about 18 to 100 years and resided in 20 to 30 US areas. Assignments of participants to cohorts depended upon their own reported clinical history. Recovery among Cohort 3 donors was established by two negative PCRs, clearance, or symptom resolution. Clones were read by immunoSEQ multiplex PCR, and TCRdb kept only the in-frame ones, dropping some. The top ten clones hold about 2.3% of a sample with 190,000 or so clones, approximately 86% of them seen once. Input material: PBMCs or T cells enriched from blood (not recorded which). The origin of this receptor is a woman aged 25 to 39 who had recovered from COVID-19.

The CDR3 loop is CASSLVTSGYEQYF. The DNA for the CDR3 is TGCGCCAGCAGCTTGGTAACATCGGGCTACGAGCAGTACTTC. This chain links TRBV5-1 with TRBJ2-7; no firm D call. Trimming took 0 bases from V and 3 from J, leaving 10 bases between them. There are 14 residues in the CDR3. Germline V gene data show CDR1 as SGHRS and CDR2 as YFSETQ.